This T cell receptor (beta chain) was sequenced during a study of cytomegalovirus exposure and HLA in healthy donors. Study at large: A prior analysis found about 120 million unique TCR beta sequences from roughly 180 million T cells.

CDR1 is SGHRS and CDR2 is YFSETQ in the germline V gene. The CDR3 runs to 15 residues. V was shortened by 4 bases and J by 0 bases, with 13 bases between the two germline ends. The PCR employed 60 Vbeta primers together with 13 Jbeta primers. Assay used: immunoSEQ multiplex PCR; TCRdb lists only in-frame clones, some missing. This table has roughly 200,000 clones, less than 85% appearing once. The receptor was isolated from a middle-aged man in good health and CMV-seronegative. This chain connects TRBV5-1 to TRBJ2-5, with D possibly TRBD1 on 6 matching bases. The specimen sequenced was PBMCs. The CDR3 reads CASSKAEGDQETQYF. The CDR3, as DNA: TGCGCCAGCAGCAAGGCCGAGGGGGACCAAGAGACCCAGTACTTC.